Detailed here is one T cell receptor (beta chain). Its matching antigen is unknown. These data originate in a study of blood T cells in healthy people across ages. General observations from the study: As age increased, TCR beta diversity per million T cells fell in a roughly linear fashion. More naive CD4+ cells and higher diversity were found in long-lived than in aged donors.

It was with a sample-barcoded 5' primer and a J-beta primer mix that a second PCR of about 6 to 12 cycles was run. A template-switch adaptor containing 12 random nucleotides labeled each cDNA molecule. TCRdb redid the calling of the 5' RACE reads with MiXCR, one entry per CDR3 protein. The sample holds approximately 600,000 distinct CDR3 sequences; approximately 50% are singletons and the top ten take 35% to 40%. Each sample yielded at least 6 million isolated PBMCs. The V gene's germline CDR1 is WSHSY and CDR2 SAAADI. With 6 bases clipped from V and 7 bases from J, the junction kept 9 bases outside the gene matches. CDR3 size: 15 residues.

This sequence joins TRBV10-2 and TRBJ2-1, with 10 bases identical to TRBD2. Input material: blood. The receptor's source is a man aged 60 to 69 in good health. In nucleotides, the CDR3 is TGCGCCAGCAGAAAAGGGCTAGCGGGGGAAAATGAGCAGTTCTTC. Translated: CASRKGLAGENEQFF.